The rows below give T cell receptor beta chains drawn from one sample of a study of T cells in Graves' hyperthyroidism and ophthalmopathy. TCRdb passed the multiplex PCR reads through MiXCR, listing each CDR3 protein once. The table shows approximately 620,000 distinct CDR3 sequences, with 14% occurring only once. Sequenced input: blood. These receptors were collected from a woman in her twenties or thirties with Graves' hyperthyroidism that later progressed to Graves' ophthalmopathy. Each CDR3 is given with its conserved first and last residue. A D gene is named only where the DNA matches it firmly. Clone size is stated in some rows and not others, as once, few, many or a class when expanded.

clone size: many; V gene: TRBV12-3/TRBV12-4; J gene: TRBJ2-5; D gene: NA; CDR3 protein: CASSGLIQETQYF; CDR3 DNA: TGTGCCAGCAGCGGACTGATCCAAGAGACCCAGTACTTC
clone size: NA; V gene: TRBV6-6; J gene: TRBJ1-6; D gene: NA; CDR3 protein: CASSYSSGGLAKSPLHF; CDR3 DNA: TGTGCCAGCAGTTACTCATCAGGCGGGCTGGCAAAATCACCCCTCCACTTT
clone size: many; V gene: TRBV20-1; J gene: TRBJ2-7; D gene: NA; CDR3 protein: CSASTRASYEQYF; CDR3 DNA: TGCAGTGCTAGTACTCGCGCCTCCTACGAGCAGTACTTC
clone size: many; V gene: TRBV28; J gene: TRBJ1-1; D gene: NA; CDR3 protein: CASSFSSSDRNTEAFF; CDR3 DNA: TGTGCCAGCAGTTTTTCCTCCTCCGACAGGAACACTGAAGCTTTCTTT
clone size: NA; V gene: TRBV5-1; J gene: TRBJ2-6; D gene: NA; CDR3 protein: CASSLAGTPSSGANVLTF; CDR3 DNA: TGCGCCAGCAGCTTGGCCGGGACGCCTAGCTCTGGGGCCAACGTCCTGACTTTC
clone size: NA; V gene: TRBV19; J gene: TRBJ1-1; D gene: NA; CDR3 protein: CASSIVGAPEAFF; CDR3 DNA: TGTGCCAGTAGTATTGTTGGAGCACCTGAAGCTTTCTTT
clone size: NA; V gene: TRBV7-6; J gene: TRBJ1-2; D gene: NA; CDR3 protein: CASSSLQGSNYGYTF; CDR3 DNA: TGTGCCAGCAGCTCCTTACAGGGTTCAAACTATGGCTACACCTTC
clone size: NA; V gene: TRBV10-3; J gene: TRBJ1-2; D gene: NA; CDR3 protein: CAISDRGGYTF; CDR3 DNA: TGTGCCATCAGTGATAGGGGAGGCTACACCTTC
clone size: NA; V gene: TRBV7-8; J gene: TRBJ2-3; D gene: TRBD1; CDR3 protein: CASSLNTGDTDTQYF; CDR3 DNA: TGTGCCAGCAGCTTAAATACAGGGGATACAGATACGCAGTATTTT
clone size: NA; V gene: TRBV24-1; J gene: TRBJ2-2; D gene: NA; CDR3 protein: CATSDPSGDTGELFF; CDR3 DNA: TGTGCCACCAGTGACCCCTCAGGGGACACCGGGGAGCTGTTTTTT
clone size: NA; V gene: TRBV24-1; J gene: TRBJ1-5; D gene: TRBD1; CDR3 protein: CATSTGTGYNQPQHF; CDR3 DNA: TGTGCCACCTCCACCGGGACAGGGTACAATCAGCCCCAGCATTTT
clone size: many; V gene: TRBV19; J gene: TRBJ2-7; D gene: TRBD1; CDR3 protein: CASSDWTGSSYEQYF; CDR3 DNA: TGTGCCAGTAGTGACTGGACAGGGAGCTCCTACGAGCAGTACTTC
clone size: many; V gene: TRBV10-3; J gene: TRBJ1-6; D gene: NA; CDR3 protein: CAIGISGHHNSPLHF; CDR3 DNA: TGTGCCATCGGTATTTCGGGACACCATAATTCACCCCTCCACTTT
clone size: few; V gene: TRBV28; J gene: TRBJ1-1; D gene: TRBD1; CDR3 protein: CASRRQGRTEAFF; CDR3 DNA: TGTGCCAGCAGAAGACAGGGTCGAACTGAAGCTTTCTTT
clone size: many; V gene: TRBV5-1; J gene: TRBJ1-6; D gene: NA; CDR3 protein: CASSSTLDRGNSPLHF; CDR3 DNA: TGCGCCAGCAGCTCAACCCTGGACCGGGGTAATTCACCCCTCCACTTT
clone size: many; V gene: TRBV20-1; J gene: TRBJ2-1; D gene: TRBD2; CDR3 protein: CSARESGGSQVWVQFF; CDR3 DNA: TGCAGTGCTAGAGAGTCGGGAGGGTCCCAAGTGTGGGTGCAGTTCTTC
clone size: many; V gene: TRBV27; J gene: TRBJ1-5; D gene: NA; CDR3 protein: CASSPQPGDYSNQPQHF; CDR3 DNA: TGTGCCAGCAGCCCACAACCTGGGGATTATAGCAATCAGCCCCAGCATTTT
clone size: many; V gene: TRBV20-1; J gene: TRBJ1-2; D gene: NA; CDR3 protein: CSARDGVTYGYTF; CDR3 DNA: TGCAGTGCTAGAGATGGGGTCACCTACGGCTACACCTTC
clone size: many; V gene: TRBV10-3; J gene: TRBJ1-5; D gene: NA; CDR3 protein: CAISRDNNQPQHF; CDR3 DNA: TGTGCCATCAGCCGGGACAACAATCAGCCCCAGCATTTT
clone size: many; V gene: TRBV20-1; J gene: TRBJ1-1; D gene: NA; CDR3 protein: CSARGVLNTEAFF; CDR3 DNA: TGCAGTGCTAGAGGGGTGTTAAACACTGAAGCTTTCTTT
clone size: many; V gene: TRBV28; J gene: TRBJ1-1; D gene: TRBD1; CDR3 protein: CASYSTGTNTEAFF; CDR3 DNA: TGTGCCAGTTATTCGACAGGGACGAACACTGAAGCTTTCTTT
clone size: few; V gene: TRBV19; J gene: TRBJ2-3; D gene: TRBD2; CDR3 protein: CASSVAGGPDTQYF; CDR3 DNA: TGTGCCAGTAGTGTAGCGGGAGGGCCGGATACGCAGTATTTT
clone size: few; V gene: TRBV6-5; J gene: TRBJ1-5; D gene: NA; CDR3 protein: CASSWPYQPQHF; CDR3 DNA: TGTGCCAGCAGTTGGCCCTATCAGCCCCAGCATTTT
clone size: NA; V gene: TRBV30; J gene: TRBJ1-5; D gene: NA; CDR3 protein: CAWSDNRGRTNNPPQHF; CDR3 DNA: TGTGCCTGGAGCGATAATCGGGGTCGGACTAATAATCCGCCCCAGCATTTT
clone size: few; V gene: TRBV6-1; J gene: TRBJ2-2; D gene: NA; CDR3 protein: CASRITTGELFF; CDR3 DNA: TGTGCCAGCAGGATTACCACCGGGGAGCTGTTTTTT
clone size: many; V gene: TRBV6-1; J gene: TRBJ1-2; D gene: NA; CDR3 protein: CASCPGEGYYGYTF; CDR3 DNA: TGTGCCAGCTGCCCCGGTGAGGGTTACTATGGCTACACCTTC
clone size: many; V gene: TRBV28; J gene: TRBJ2-5; D gene: TRBD1; CDR3 protein: CASSPWTGNRETQYF; CDR3 DNA: TGTGCCAGCAGTCCTTGGACAGGGAACAGGGAGACCCAGTACTTC
clone size: NA; V gene: TRBV19; J gene: TRBJ1-3; D gene: NA; CDR3 protein: CASSIGRQGGNTIYF; CDR3 DNA: TGTGCCAGTAGTATAGGGCGGCAGGGTGGAAACACCATATATTTT
clone size: many; V gene: TRBV12-5; J gene: TRBJ2-2; D gene: TRBD1; CDR3 protein: CASGLRTGGYTGELFF; CDR3 DNA: TGTGCTAGTGGTTTGCGTACAGGGGGCTACACCGGGGAGCTGTTTTTT